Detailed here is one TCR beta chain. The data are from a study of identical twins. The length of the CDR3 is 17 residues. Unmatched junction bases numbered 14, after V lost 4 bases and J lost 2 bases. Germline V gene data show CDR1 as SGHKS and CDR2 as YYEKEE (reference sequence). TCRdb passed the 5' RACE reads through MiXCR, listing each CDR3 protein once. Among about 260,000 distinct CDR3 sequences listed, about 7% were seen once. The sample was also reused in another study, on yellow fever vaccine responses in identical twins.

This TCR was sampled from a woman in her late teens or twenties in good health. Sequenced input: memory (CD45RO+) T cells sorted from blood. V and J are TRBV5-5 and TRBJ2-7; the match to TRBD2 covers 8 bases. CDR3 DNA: TGTGCCAGCAGCCCGTCAAGCGGACTAGCTTTCACCTACGAGCAGTACTTC. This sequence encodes CASSPSSGLAFTYEQYF. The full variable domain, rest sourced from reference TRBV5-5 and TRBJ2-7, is DAGVTQSPTHLIKTRGQQVTLRCSPISGHKSVSWYQQVLGQGPQFIFQYYEKEERGRGNFPDRFSARQFPNYSSELNVNALLLGDSALYLCASSPSSGLAFTYEQYFGPGTRLTVT.